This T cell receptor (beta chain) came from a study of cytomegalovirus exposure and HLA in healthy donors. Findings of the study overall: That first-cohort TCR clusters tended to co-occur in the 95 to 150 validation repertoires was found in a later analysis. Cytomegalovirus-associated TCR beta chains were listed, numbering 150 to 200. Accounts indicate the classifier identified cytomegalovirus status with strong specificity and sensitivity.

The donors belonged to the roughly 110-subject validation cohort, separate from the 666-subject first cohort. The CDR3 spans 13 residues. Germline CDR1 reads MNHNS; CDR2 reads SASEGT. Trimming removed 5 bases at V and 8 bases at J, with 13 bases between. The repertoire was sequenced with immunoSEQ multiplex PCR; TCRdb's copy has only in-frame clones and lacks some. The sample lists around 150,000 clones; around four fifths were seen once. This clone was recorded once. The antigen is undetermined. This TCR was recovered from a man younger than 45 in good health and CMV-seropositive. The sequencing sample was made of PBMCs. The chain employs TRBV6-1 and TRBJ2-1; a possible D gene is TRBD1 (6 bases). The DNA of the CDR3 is TGTGCCAGCAGTTGGACAGAATATTATGAGCAGTTCTTC. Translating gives CASSWTEYYEQFF.